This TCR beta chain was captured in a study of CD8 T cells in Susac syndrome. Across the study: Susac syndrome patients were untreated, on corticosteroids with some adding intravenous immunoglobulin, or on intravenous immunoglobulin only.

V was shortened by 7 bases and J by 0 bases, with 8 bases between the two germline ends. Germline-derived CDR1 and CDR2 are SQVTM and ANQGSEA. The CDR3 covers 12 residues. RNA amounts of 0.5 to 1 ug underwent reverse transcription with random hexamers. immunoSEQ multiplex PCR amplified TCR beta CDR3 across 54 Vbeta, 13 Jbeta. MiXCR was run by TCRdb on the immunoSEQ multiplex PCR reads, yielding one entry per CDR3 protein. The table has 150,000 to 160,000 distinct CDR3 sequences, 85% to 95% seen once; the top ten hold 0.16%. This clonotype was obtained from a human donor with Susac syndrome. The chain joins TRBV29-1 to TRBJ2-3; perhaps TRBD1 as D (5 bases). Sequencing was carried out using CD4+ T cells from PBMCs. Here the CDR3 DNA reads TGCAGCGCACAGGCCAGCACAGATACGCAGTATTTT. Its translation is CSAQASTDTQYF.